This TCR beta chain was identified during a study of cytomegalovirus exposure and HLA in healthy donors. Study-wide points: It was reported that TCR beta sequences correctly inferred the HLA-A and HLA-B alleles for most subjects. CMV antigen specificity was confirmed in vitro for a few CMV-associated chains.

About this clone: Its target is not known.

Primers: 60 Vbeta forward and 13 Jbeta reverse. Only in-frame clones appear in the TCRdb table, and some are missing; sequencing was by immunoSEQ multiplex PCR. The sample lists 180,000 or so clones, about 81% occurring once. The CDR3 runs 15 residues. J lost 4 bases, V lost 3 bases, and 8 bases had no gene match. CDR1 is SGDLS and CDR2 is YYNGEE in the germline V gene. The sample comprised PBMCs. The clonotype comes from a man between 35 and 55 years old in good health and CMV-seronegative. This chain joins TRBV9 and TRBJ2-7, with 9 positions matching TRBD1. The CDR3 protein is CASSATGTGFYEQYF. CDR3 DNA sequence: TGTGCCAGCAGCGCAACCGGGACAGGGTTTTACGAGCAGTACTTC.